The rows below give T cell receptor beta chains drawn from one sample of a study of cytomegalovirus exposure and HLA in healthy donors. Clones were read by immunoSEQ multiplex PCR, and TCRdb kept only the in-frame ones, dropping some. This sample has more than 100,000 clones, with about 76% found just once. Sequences were obtained from PBMCs. The receptors come from a man aged 60 to 69 in good health and CMV-seropositive. CDR3s include the opening cysteine and the closing phenylalanine or tryptophan. The order of the fields is D gene, clone size, J gene, V gene, CDR3 DNA, CDR3 protein. A D gene is named only where the DNA matches it firmly. Clone size is not always given. Where it is, it says once, few, many or a class for expanded clones.

d_gene: .; abundance: once; j_gene: TRBJ2-7; v_gene: TRBV15; CDR3nt: TGTGCCACCAGCAGGGTGGATTTTGGCCAGGCTTCCTACGAGCAGTACTTC; CDR3aa: CATSRVDFGQASYEQYF
d_gene: TRBD1; abundance: .; j_gene: TRBJ2-3; v_gene: TRBV7-9; CDR3nt: TGTGCCAGCAGCGTAGCTGCCGGGACAGATAGCACAGATACGCAGTATTTT; CDR3aa: CASSVAAGTDSTDTQYF
d_gene: .; abundance: once; j_gene: TRBJ2-3; v_gene: TRBV25-1; CDR3nt: TGTGCCAGCAGTGACTTAGGGAGCGCCAATACGCAGTATTTT; CDR3aa: CASSDLGSANTQYF
d_gene: TRBD2; abundance: .; j_gene: TRBJ2-1; v_gene: TRBV6-1; CDR3nt: TGTGCCAGCAGTGATTACCCGAAGGGACTAGCAATCTACAATGAGCAGTTCTTC; CDR3aa: CASSDYPKGLAIYNEQFF
d_gene: .; abundance: .; j_gene: TRBJ1-2; v_gene: TRBV14; CDR3nt: TGTGCCAGCAGCCAAGCCGGGAGCTATGGCTACACCTTC; CDR3aa: CASSQAGSYGYTF
d_gene: TRBD1; abundance: .; j_gene: TRBJ2-7; v_gene: TRBV7-9; CDR3nt: TGTGCCAGCAGCACCAGGGGACAGGGCTACGAGCAGTACTTC; CDR3aa: CASSTRGQGYEQYF
d_gene: .; abundance: .; j_gene: TRBJ1-1; v_gene: TRBV7-9; CDR3nt: TGTGCCAGCAGCTTAGAGGAGGGTTGGGACACTGAAGCTTTCTTT; CDR3aa: CASSLEEGWDTEAFF
d_gene: .; abundance: .; j_gene: TRBJ2-2; v_gene: TRBV9; CDR3nt: TGTGCCAGCAGCGTGGTCCGGGACTCGGAGGGCACCGGGGAGCTGTTTTTT; CDR3aa: CASSVVRDSEGTGELFF
d_gene: TRBD2; abundance: .; j_gene: TRBJ2-5; v_gene: TRBV6-1; CDR3nt: TGTGCCAGCCGCAGCGGGGCACAAGAGACCCAGTACTTC; CDR3aa: CASRSGAQETQYF
d_gene: TRBD2; abundance: .; j_gene: TRBJ2-7; v_gene: TRBV6-6; CDR3nt: TGTACCAGCAGCCGGGGGGAGCGGGAGCAGTACTTC; CDR3aa: CTSSRGEREQYF
d_gene: TRBD2; abundance: few; j_gene: TRBJ2-7; v_gene: TRBV27; CDR3nt: TGTGCCAGCAGCAGAGGGACTAGCGCTGGAGAGCAGTACTTC; CDR3aa: CASSRGTSAGEQYF
d_gene: .; abundance: medium-sized; j_gene: TRBJ1-1; v_gene: TRBV9; CDR3nt: TGTGCCAGCAGCGTAGAGCCCACTGAAGCTTTCTTT; CDR3aa: CASSVEPTEAFF
d_gene: .; abundance: .; j_gene: TRBJ1-3; v_gene: TRBV6-5; CDR3nt: TGTGCCAGCAGATCACAGGGTGGAGGAAACACCATATATTTT; CDR3aa: CASRSQGGGNTIYF
d_gene: TRBD1; abundance: .; j_gene: TRBJ2-3; v_gene: TRBV5-1; CDR3nt: TGCGCCAGCAGCTTCGCCTATACAGGGGGCGGAGAAGATACGCAGTATTTT; CDR3aa: CASSFAYTGGGEDTQYF
d_gene: .; abundance: .; j_gene: TRBJ2-7; v_gene: TRBV2; CDR3nt: TGTGCCAGCAGTGAAGGCGCGCTGTCCTACGAGCAGTACTTC; CDR3aa: CASSEGALSYEQYF
d_gene: .; abundance: .; j_gene: TRBJ2-1; v_gene: TRBV2; CDR3nt: TGTGCCAGCAGTGAATCAGCGGTAGAGCAGTTCTTC; CDR3aa: CASSESAVEQFF
d_gene: .; abundance: .; j_gene: TRBJ2-7; v_gene: TRBV9; CDR3nt: TGTGCCAGCAGCGTAGACGAGGGATCCTACGAGCAGTACTTC; CDR3aa: CASSVDEGSYEQYF
d_gene: TRBD2; abundance: once; j_gene: TRBJ2-1; v_gene: TRBV5-1; CDR3nt: TGCGCCAGCAGCTTGGGTCTACTAGCGGGGGGCTATGAGCAGTTCTTC; CDR3aa: CASSLGLLAGGYEQFF
d_gene: .; abundance: .; j_gene: TRBJ2-7; v_gene: TRBV19; CDR3nt: TGTGCCACCTCCCGGGGCAGGGGTTACGAGCAGTACTTC; CDR3aa: CATSRGRGYEQYF
d_gene: TRBD2; abundance: .; j_gene: TRBJ2-3; v_gene: TRBV14; CDR3nt: TGTGCCAGCAGCCAAGATAGTTTTGGCGGGAGCCCCACAGATACGCAGTATTTT; CDR3aa: CASSQDSFGGSPTDTQYF
d_gene: .; abundance: .; j_gene: TRBJ2-4; v_gene: TRBV5-4; CDR3nt: TGTGCCAGCAGCTTGCCCGGGGGGCTAGCCAAAAACATTCAGTACTTC; CDR3aa: CASSLPGGLAKNIQYF
d_gene: .; abundance: .; j_gene: TRBJ1-3; v_gene: TRBV2; CDR3nt: TGTGCCAGCAGTGAGGTCAGGGGCTTTGGAAACACCATATATTTT; CDR3aa: CASSEVRGFGNTIYF
d_gene: TRBD1; abundance: .; j_gene: TRBJ2-3; v_gene: TRBV6-5; CDR3nt: TGTGCCAGTTCGGACAGGGAAGGGAAAGATACGCAGTATTTT; CDR3aa: CASSDREGKDTQYF
d_gene: .; abundance: few; j_gene: TRBJ1-2; v_gene: TRBV19; CDR3nt: TGTGCCAGTACCCTGGGGGCAGGGAACTATGGCTACACCTTC; CDR3aa: CASTLGAGNYGYTF
d_gene: .; abundance: .; j_gene: TRBJ2-1; v_gene: TRBV5-1; CDR3nt: TGCGCCAGCAGCTTCAATGACAATGAGCAGTTCTTC; CDR3aa: CASSFNDNEQFF
d_gene: .; abundance: .; j_gene: TRBJ2-3; v_gene: TRBV28; CDR3nt: TGTGCCACCAACCTAGGGGCAGCAGCAGATACGCAGTATTTT; CDR3aa: CATNLGAAADTQYF
d_gene: .; abundance: few; j_gene: TRBJ1-5; v_gene: TRBV7-9; CDR3nt: TGTGCCAGCAGCTTAGCCGGCACAGGCGATCAGCCCCAGCATTTT; CDR3aa: CASSLAGTGDQPQHF
d_gene: TRBD2; abundance: .; j_gene: TRBJ2-7; v_gene: TRBV14; CDR3nt: TGTGCCAGCAGCTCAAGCGGGGGGCCGTGGTCCTACGAGCAGTACTTC; CDR3aa: CASSSSGGPWSYEQYF
d_gene: .; abundance: .; j_gene: TRBJ1-4; v_gene: TRBV6-6; CDR3nt: TGTGCCAGCAATCTAGGGGGGGGGACTAATGAAAAACTGTTTTTT; CDR3aa: CASNLGGGTNEKLFF
d_gene: TRBD1; abundance: .; j_gene: TRBJ2-7; v_gene: TRBV2; CDR3nt: TGTGCCAGCAGGAAATCCACCGGGACAGGGGATGACGAGCAGTACTTC; CDR3aa: CASRKSTGTGDDEQYF
d_gene: TRBD1; abundance: once; j_gene: TRBJ2-7; v_gene: TRBV5-1; CDR3nt: TGCGCCAGCAGCAGACAGGGGGCGAGGTACGAGCAGTACTTC; CDR3aa: CASSRQGARYEQYF
d_gene: TRBD2; abundance: .; j_gene: TRBJ2-5; v_gene: TRBV2; CDR3nt: TGTGCCAGCAGTGAATTAGCGGGAGGGCTAGAGACCCAGTACTTC; CDR3aa: CASSELAGGLETQYF
d_gene: .; abundance: .; j_gene: TRBJ1-2; v_gene: TRBV30; CDR3nt: TGTGCCTGGAGGAAATCTCGGCCGGGAGCATTGTGGGGCTACACCTTC; CDR3aa: CAWRKSRPGALWGYTF
d_gene: TRBD2; abundance: .; j_gene: TRBJ2-2; v_gene: TRBV5-4; CDR3nt: TGTGCCAGCAGCCTGGGGGGTGAGCGGGGGGGCGACGGGGAGCTGTTTTTT; CDR3aa: CASSLGGERGGDGELFF
d_gene: .; abundance: .; j_gene: TRBJ1-3; v_gene: TRBV2; CDR3nt: TGTGCCAGCAGTGCCATGATAGGCAGGGCTGGAAACACCATATATTTT; CDR3aa: CASSAMIGRAGNTIYF